These 2 T cell receptor beta chains originate from one sample sequenced in a study of blood T cell repertoires in COVID-19. This table comes from immunoSEQ multiplex PCR, and its TCRdb copy is limited to in-frame clones, with some not included. Among over 200,000 clones listed, around 84% were seen once. Sequenced sample: PBMCs or T cells enriched from blood (not recorded which). These receptors originate from a middle-aged woman who had recovered from COVID-19.

The J gene is TRBJ2-2, the V gene TRBV7-3; TRBD1 agrees at 8 bases. Germline V gene lookup returns CDR1 SGHTA and CDR2 FQGTGA. The CDR3 loop spans 18 amino acids. V shed 0 bases and J 2 bases; nucleotides not matched to a gene: 8. The CDR3: CASSLTLGQGANTGELFF. The CDR3 region has the DNA TGTGCCAGCAGCTTAACGTTGGGGCAGGGGGCAAACACCGGGGAGCTGTTTTTT.

The chain combines TRBV6-4 with TRBJ1-2; possibly TRBD1 for D (6 bases). Trimming shortened V by 4 bases and J by 2 bases, and 14 bases separated the two germline ends. Germline CDR1 reads MRHNA; CDR2 reads SNTAGT. The CDR3 contains 15 residues. CDR3 sequence: CASSATPQGNYGYTF. In DNA, the CDR3 is TGTGCCAGCAGTGCCACCCCCCAGGGGAACTATGGCTACACCTTC.